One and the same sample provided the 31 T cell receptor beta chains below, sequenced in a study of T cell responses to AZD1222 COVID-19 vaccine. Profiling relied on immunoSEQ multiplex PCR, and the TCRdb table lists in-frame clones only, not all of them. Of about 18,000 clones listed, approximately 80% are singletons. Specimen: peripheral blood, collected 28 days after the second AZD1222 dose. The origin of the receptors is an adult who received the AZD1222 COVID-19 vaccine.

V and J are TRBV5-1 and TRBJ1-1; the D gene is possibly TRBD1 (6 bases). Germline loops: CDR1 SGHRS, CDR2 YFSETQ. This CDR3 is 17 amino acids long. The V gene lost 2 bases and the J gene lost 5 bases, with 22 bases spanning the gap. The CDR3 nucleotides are TGCGCCAGCAGCTTTGCAGGGGCCAGGGGACTGGGTACTGAAGCTTTCTTT. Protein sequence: CASSFAGARGLGTEAFF.

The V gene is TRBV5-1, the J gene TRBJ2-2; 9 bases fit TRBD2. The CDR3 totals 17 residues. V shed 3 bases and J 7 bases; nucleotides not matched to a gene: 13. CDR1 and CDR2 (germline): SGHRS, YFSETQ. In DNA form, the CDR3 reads TGCGCCAGCAGCTCGGGGCTAGCGGGACCCGGGGTCGGGGAGCTGTTTTTT. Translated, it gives CASSSGLAGPGVGELFF.

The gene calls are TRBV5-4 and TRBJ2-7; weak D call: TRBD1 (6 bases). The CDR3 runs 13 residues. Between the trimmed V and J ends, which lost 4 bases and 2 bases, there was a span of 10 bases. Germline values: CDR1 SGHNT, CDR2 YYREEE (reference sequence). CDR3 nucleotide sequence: TGTGCCAGCAGCGGGGGCGGTACCTACGAGCAGTACTTC. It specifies CASSGGGTYEQYF.

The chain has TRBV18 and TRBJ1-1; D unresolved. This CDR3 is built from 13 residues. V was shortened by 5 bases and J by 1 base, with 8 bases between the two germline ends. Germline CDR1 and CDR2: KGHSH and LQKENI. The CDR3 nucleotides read TGTGCCAGCTCAAAGGACGGGAACACTGAAGCTTTCTTT. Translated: CASSKDGNTEAFF.

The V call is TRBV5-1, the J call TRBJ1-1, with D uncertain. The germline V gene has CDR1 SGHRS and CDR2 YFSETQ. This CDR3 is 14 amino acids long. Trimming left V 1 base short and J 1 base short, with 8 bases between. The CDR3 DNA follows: TGCGCCAGCAGCTTGAGCCCTCAGAACACTGAAGCTTTCTTT. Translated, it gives CASSLSPQNTEAFF.

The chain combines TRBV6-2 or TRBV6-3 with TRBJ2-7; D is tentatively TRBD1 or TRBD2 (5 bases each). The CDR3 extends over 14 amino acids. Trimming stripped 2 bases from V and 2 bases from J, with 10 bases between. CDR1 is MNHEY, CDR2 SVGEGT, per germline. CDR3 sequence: CASSYPGRPYEQYF. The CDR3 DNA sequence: TGTGCCAGCAGTTACCCGGGGCGACCCTACGAGCAGTACTTC.

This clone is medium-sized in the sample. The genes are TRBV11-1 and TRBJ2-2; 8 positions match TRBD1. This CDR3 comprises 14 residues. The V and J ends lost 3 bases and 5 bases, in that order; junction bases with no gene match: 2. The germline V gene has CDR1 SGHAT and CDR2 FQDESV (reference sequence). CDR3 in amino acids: CASSFDRGTGELFF. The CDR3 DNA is TGTGCCAGCAGCTTTGACAGGGGTACCGGGGAGCTGTTTTTT.

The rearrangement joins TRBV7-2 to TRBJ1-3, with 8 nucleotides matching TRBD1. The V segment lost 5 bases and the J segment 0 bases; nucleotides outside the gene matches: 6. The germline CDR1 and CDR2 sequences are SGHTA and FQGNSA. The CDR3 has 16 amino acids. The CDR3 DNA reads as TGTGCCAGCAGCGCCTCAGGGGGCCTCTCTGGAAACACCATATATTTT. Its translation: CASSASGGLSGNTIYF. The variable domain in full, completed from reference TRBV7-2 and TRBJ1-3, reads GAGVSQSPSNKVTEKGKDVELRCDPISGHTALYWYRQSLGQGLEFLIYFQGNSAPDKSGLPSDRFSAERTGGSVSTLTIQRTQQEDSAVYLCASSASGGLSGNTIYFGEGSWLTVV.

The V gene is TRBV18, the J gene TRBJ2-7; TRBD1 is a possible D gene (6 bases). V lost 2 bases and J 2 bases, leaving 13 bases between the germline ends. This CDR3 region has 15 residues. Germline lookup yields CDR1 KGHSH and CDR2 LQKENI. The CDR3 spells CASSPSTGIAYEQYF. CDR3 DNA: TGTGCCAGCTCACCAAGTACAGGGATTGCCTACGAGCAGTACTTC.

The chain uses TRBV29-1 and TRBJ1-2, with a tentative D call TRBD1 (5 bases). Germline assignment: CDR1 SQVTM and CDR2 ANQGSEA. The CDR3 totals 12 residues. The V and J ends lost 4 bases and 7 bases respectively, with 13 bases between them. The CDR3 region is CSVAPGSGGYTF. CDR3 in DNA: TGCAGCGTTGCTCCAGGGTCAGGTGGCTACACCTTC.

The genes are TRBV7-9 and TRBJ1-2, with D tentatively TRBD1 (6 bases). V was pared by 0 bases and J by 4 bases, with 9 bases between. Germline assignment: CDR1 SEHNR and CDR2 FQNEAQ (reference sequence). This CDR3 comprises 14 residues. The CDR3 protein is CASSLALDSYGYTF. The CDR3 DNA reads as TGTGCCAGCAGCTTAGCGCTGGACAGCTATGGCTACACCTTC.

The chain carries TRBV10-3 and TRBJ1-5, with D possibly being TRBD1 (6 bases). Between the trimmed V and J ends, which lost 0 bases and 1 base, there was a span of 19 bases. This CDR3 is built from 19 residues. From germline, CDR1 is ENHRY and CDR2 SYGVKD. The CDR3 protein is CAISESRNPGQPSNQPQHF. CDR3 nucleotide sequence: TGTGCCATCAGTGAGTCAAGAAATCCGGGACAACCGAGCAATCAGCCCCAGCATTTT.

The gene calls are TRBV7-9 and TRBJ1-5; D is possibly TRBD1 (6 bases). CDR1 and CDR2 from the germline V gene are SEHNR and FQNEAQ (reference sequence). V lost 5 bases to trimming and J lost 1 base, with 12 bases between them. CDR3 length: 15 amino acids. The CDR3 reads CASSARGGSNQPQHF. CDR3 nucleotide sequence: TGTGCCAGCAGCGCCAGAGGGGGAAGCAATCAGCCCCAGCATTTT. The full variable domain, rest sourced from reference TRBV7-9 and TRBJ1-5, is DTGVSQNPRHKITKRGQNVTFRCDPISEHNRLYWYRQTLGQGPEFLTYFQNEAQLEKSRLLSDRFSAERPKGSFSTLEIQRTEQGDSAMYLCASSARGGSNQPQHFGDGTRLSIL.

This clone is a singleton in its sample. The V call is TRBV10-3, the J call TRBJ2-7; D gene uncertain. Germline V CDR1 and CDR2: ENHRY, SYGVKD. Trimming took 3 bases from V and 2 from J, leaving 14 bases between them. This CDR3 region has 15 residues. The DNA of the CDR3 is TGTGCCATCAGTGACCGACCGCCAGGACCCTACGAGCAGTACTTC. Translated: CAISDRPPGPYEQYF.

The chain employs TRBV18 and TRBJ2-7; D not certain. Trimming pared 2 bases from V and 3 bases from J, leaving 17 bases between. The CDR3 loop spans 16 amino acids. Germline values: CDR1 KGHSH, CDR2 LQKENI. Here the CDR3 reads CASSPESQSRLYEQYF. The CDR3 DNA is TGTGCCAGCTCACCAGAAAGTCAGAGCAGGCTCTACGAGCAGTACTTC.

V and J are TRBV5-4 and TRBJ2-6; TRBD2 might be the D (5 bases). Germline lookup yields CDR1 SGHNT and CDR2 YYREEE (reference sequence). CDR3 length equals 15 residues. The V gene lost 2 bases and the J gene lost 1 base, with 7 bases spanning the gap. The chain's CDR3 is CASSLSGSGANVLTF. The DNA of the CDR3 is TGTGCCAGCAGCTTATCGGGGTCTGGGGCCAACGTCCTGACTTTC.

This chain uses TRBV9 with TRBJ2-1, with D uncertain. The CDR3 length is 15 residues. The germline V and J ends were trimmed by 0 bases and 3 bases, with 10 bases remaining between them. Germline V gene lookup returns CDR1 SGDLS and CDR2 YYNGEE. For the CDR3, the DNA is TGTGCCAGCAGCGTAGACGGTAGCTTCTACAATGAGCAGTTCTTC. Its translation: CASSVDGSFYNEQFF.

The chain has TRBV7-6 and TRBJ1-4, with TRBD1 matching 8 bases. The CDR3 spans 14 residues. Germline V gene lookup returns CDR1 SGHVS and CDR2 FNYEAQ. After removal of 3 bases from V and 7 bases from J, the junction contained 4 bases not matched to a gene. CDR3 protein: CASSFQGAGEKLFF. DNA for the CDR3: TGTGCCAGCAGCTTTCAGGGGGCGGGTGAAAAACTGTTTTTT.

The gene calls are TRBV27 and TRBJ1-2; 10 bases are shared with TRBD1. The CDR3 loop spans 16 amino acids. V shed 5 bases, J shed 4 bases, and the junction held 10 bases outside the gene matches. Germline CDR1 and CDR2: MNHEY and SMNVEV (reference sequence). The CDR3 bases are TGTGCCAGCAGTAAACTAGGACAGGGGGGGTCCTATGGCTACACCTTC. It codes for CASSKLGQGGSYGYTF.

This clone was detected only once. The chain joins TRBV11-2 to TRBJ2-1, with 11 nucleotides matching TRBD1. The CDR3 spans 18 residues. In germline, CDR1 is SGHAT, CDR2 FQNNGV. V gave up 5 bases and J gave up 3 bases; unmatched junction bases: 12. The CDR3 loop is CASSPPMDRGRFYNEQFF. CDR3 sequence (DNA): TGTGCCAGCAGCCCACCGATGGACAGGGGGCGATTCTACAATGAGCAGTTCTTC. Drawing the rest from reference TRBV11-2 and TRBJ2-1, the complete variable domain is EAGVAQSPRYKIIEKRQSVAFWCNPISGHATLYWYQQILGQGPKLLIQFQNNGVVDDSQLPKDRFSAERLKGVDSTLKIQPAKLEDSAVYLCASSPPMDRGRFYNEQFFGPGTRLTVL.

CDR3 in amino acids: CASSDRGPGTGELFF. The CDR3 DNA reads TGTGCCAGCAGTGACAGGGGGCCGGGCACCGGGGAGCTGTTTTTT. The rearrangement uses TRBV6-1 and TRBJ2-2; 8 nucleotides match TRBD1. There are 15 residues in the CDR3. V was clipped by 3 bases and J by 4 bases; unmatched bases: 4. Germline-derived CDR1 and CDR2 are MNHNS and SASEGT.

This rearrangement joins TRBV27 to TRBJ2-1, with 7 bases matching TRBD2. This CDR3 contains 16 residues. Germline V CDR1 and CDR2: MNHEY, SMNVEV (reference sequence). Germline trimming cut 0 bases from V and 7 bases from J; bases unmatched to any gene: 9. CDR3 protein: CASSLSIGGGPNEQFF. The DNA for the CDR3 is TGTGCCAGCAGTTTATCGATCGGGGGAGGGCCTAATGAGCAGTTCTTC.

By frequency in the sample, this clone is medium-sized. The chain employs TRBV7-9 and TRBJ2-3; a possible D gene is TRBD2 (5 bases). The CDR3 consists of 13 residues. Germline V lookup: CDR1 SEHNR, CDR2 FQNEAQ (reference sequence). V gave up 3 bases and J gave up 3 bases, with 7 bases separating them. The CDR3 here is CASSLWETDTQYF. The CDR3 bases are TGTGCCAGCAGCTTGTGGGAGACAGATACGCAGTATTTT.

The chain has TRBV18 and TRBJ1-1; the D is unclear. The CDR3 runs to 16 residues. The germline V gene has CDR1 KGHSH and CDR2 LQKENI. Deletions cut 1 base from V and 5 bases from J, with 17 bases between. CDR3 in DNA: TGTGCCAGCTCACCACTAAGTAAGGTGAGGTGGACTGAAGCTTTCTTT. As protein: CASSPLSKVRWTEAFF.

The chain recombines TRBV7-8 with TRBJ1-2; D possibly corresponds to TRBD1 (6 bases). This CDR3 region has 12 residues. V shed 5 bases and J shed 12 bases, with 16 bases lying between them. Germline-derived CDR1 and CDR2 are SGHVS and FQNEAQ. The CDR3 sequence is CASSPIQGRDTF. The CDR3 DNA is TGTGCCAGCAGCCCGATACAGGGTCGGGACACCTTC.

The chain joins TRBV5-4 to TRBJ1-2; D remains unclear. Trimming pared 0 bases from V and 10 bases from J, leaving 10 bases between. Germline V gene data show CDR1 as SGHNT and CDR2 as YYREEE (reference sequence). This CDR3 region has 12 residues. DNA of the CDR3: TGTGCCAGCAGCTTGGTGAGAGCTGACTACACCTTC. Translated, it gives CASSLVRADYTF. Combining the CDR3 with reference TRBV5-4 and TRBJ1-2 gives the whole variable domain ETGVTQSPTHLIKTRGQQVTLRCSSQSGHNTVSWYQQALGQGPQFIFQYYREEENGRGNFPPRFSGLQFPNYSSELNVNALELDDSALYLCASSLVRADYTFGSGTRLTVV.

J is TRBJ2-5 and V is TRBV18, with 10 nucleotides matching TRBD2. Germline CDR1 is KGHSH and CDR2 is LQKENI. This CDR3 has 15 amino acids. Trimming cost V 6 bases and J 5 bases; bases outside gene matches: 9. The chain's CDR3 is CASSELAGSWETQYF. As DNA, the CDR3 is TGTGCCAGCTCCGAACTAGCGGGATCGTGGGAGACCCAGTACTTC.

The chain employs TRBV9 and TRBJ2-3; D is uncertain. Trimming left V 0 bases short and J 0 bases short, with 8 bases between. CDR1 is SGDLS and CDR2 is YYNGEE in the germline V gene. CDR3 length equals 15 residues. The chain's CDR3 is CASSVGVASTDTQYF. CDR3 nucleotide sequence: TGTGCCAGCAGCGTAGGGGTGGCGAGCACAGATACGCAGTATTTT. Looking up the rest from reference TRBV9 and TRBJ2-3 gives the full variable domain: DSGVTQTPKHLITATGQRVTLRCSPRSGDLSVYWYQQSLDQGLQFLIQYYNGEERAKGNILERFSAQQFPDLHSELNLSSLELGDSALYFCASSVGVASTDTQYFGPGTRLTVL.

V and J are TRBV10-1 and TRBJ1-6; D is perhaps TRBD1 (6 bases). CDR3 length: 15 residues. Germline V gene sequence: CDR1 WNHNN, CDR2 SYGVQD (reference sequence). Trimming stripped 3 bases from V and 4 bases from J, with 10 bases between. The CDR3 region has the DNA TGCGCCAGCAGTGAAGGACAGAGGTATAATTCACCCCTCCACTTT. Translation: CASSEGQRYNSPLHF.

The CDR3: CASSGQENEKLFF. In nucleotides, the CDR3 is TGTGCCAGCTCTGGACAGGAGAATGAAAAACTGTTTTTT. V gene TRBV18 combines with J gene TRBJ1-4; 7 bases are shared with TRBD1. V lost 6 bases, J lost 5 bases, and 3 bases stayed unmatched. The CDR3 runs to 13 residues. The germline V gene encodes CDR1 KGHSH and CDR2 LQKENI.

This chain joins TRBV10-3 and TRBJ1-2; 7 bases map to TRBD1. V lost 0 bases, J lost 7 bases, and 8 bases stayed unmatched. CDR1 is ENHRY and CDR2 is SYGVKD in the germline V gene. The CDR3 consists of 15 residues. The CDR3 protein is CAISESVGTAGGYTF. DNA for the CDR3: TGTGCCATCAGTGAGTCGGTCGGGACAGCCGGTGGCTACACCTTC.